The subject of this entry is one TCR beta chain. Its antigen is not known. TRB rearrangements were amplified by multiplex PCR with BIOMED2 TRB-A/B primers. From the multiplex PCR reads, TCRdb called clonotypes with MiXCR, one entry per CDR3 protein. This table holds around 12,000 distinct CDR3 sequences, around 30% found once. This record comes from a study of T and B cells in COVID-19 patients. From blood, about 250-550 ng of genomic DNA served as TRB template. General observations from the study: Patients with COVID-19 reportedly showed strongly skewed T cell receptor beta variable and joining gene usage.

Germline V lookup: CDR1 MNHNY, CDR2 SVGAGI (reference sequence). The CDR3 is 15 residues long. The ends were cut back, 5 bases at V and 5 bases at J, with 15 bases in the middle. The chain couples TRBV6-6 to TRBJ2-2; TRBD1 might be the D (6 bases). The sequenced sample was blood. The receptor was derived from a human donor with active COVID-19. CDR3 sequence: CASSVQGSRTGELFF. Written as DNA, the CDR3 is TGTGCCAGCAGTGTACAGGGATCGCGTACCGGGGAGCTGTTTTTT.